Presented here are 22 T cell receptor beta chains from one specimen sequenced in a study of CD8+CD57+ T cells in acquired aplastic anemia. Whoever was chosen for sequencing had shown CD8+CD57+ cell expansion by flow cytometry. Profiling that covered TCR beta VDJ and CDR3 relied on genomic DNA as its template. TCRdb redid the calling of the reads with MiXCR, one entry per CDR3 protein. Of roughly 260,000 distinct CDR3 sequences in the sample, approximately 50% were seen once. Sequenced input: sorted CD4+, CD8+, or CD8+CD57+ T cells (not recorded which) from PBMCs. These receptors were obtained from a human donor with aplastic anemia.

This sequence joins TRBV20-1 and TRBJ1-5, with D possibly being TRBD1 (6 bases). From germline, CDR1 is DFQATT and CDR2 SNEGSKA (reference sequence). V was pared by 0 bases and J by 4 bases, with 10 bases between. The CDR3 loop spans 14 amino acids. The chain's CDR3 is CSARDEQGNQPQHF. CDR3 in DNA: TGCAGTGCTAGAGATGAACAGGGTAATCAGCCCCAGCATTTT.

On this clonotype: The conserved phenylalanine or tryptophan normally closing the CDR3 is absent here, so this likely arose from a read error. The DNA is left out, because the CDR3 cannot be placed on it with certainty; the CDR3 is given as TCRdb lists it. This chain joins TRBV5-1 and TRBJ2-1. With termini counted, the CDR3 has 8 amino acids. In germline, CDR1 is SGHRS, CDR2 YFSETQ. CDR3 loop: CASSSAMG.

For the CDR3, the DNA is TGCAGCGTTGCAGGGGGAGCCTATGGCTACACCTTC. It translates to CSVAGGAYGYTF. This chain links TRBV29-1 with TRBJ1-2; 7 bases align to TRBD1. CDR1 is SQVTM and CDR2 is ANQGSEA in the germline V gene. The CDR3 has 12 amino acids. V lost 4 bases, J lost 4 bases, and 3 bases stayed unmatched.

To note about this clonotype: Possible read error: a much larger clone is one base away. The V call is TRBV7-9, the J call TRBJ2-4; possible D gene TRBD1, 7 bases. The CDR3 runs 18 residues. Germline CDR1 reads SEHNR; CDR2 reads FQNEAQ (reference sequence). The CDR3 loop reads CASSPTGVVELAKNTQYF. Here the CDR3 DNA reads TGTGCCAGCAGTCCAACAGGGGTTGTTGAACTAGCCAAAAACACTCAGTACTTC.

This clonotype appeared many times. The gene calls are TRBV27 and TRBJ2-2; no reliable D call. Trimming stripped 5 bases from V and 3 bases from J, with 4 bases between. Germline CDR1 MNHEY, CDR2 SMNVEV (reference sequence). This CDR3 spans 12 amino acids. The CDR3 coding sequence is TGTGCCAGCAGTCCTTACACCGGGGAGCTGTTTTTT. Translation: CASSPYTGELFF.

This clonotype appeared many times. This chain links TRBV7-9 with TRBJ1-1, with TRBD1 matching 7 bases. The CDR3 has 17 residues. Trimming at V came to 4 bases and at J to 4 bases, leaving 15 bases not matched to a gene. In germline, CDR1 is SEHNR, CDR2 FQNEAQ (reference sequence). The CDR3 spells CASSSHDRAGVRTEAFF. Written as DNA, the CDR3 is TGTGCCAGCAGCTCACACGACAGGGCGGGAGTTCGCACTGAAGCTTTCTTT. The whole variable domain, remainder taken from reference TRBV7-9 and TRBJ1-1, is DTGVSQNPRHKITKRGQNVTFRCDPISEHNRLYWYRQTLGQGPEFLTYFQNEAQLEKSRLLSDRFSAERPKGSFSTLEIQRTEQGDSAMYLCASSSHDRAGVRTEAFFGQGTRLTVV.

Comment on this clonotype: This could be a read error, since a much larger clone is one nucleotide away. The V gene is TRBV7-9, the J gene TRBJ2-7, with 9 bases identical to TRBD2. Germline loops: CDR1 SEHNR, CDR2 FQNEAQ (reference sequence). The CDR3 spans 16 residues. The CDR3 sequence is CTSSFNRLAANYEQYF. The CDR3 bases are TGTACCAGCAGCTTTAATAGACTAGCGGCAAACTACGAGCAGTACTTC. Full variable domain (remainder filled in from reference TRBV7-9 and TRBJ2-7): DTGVSQNPRHKITKRGQNVTFRCDPISEHNRLYWYRQTLGQGPEFLTYFQNEAQLEKSRLLSDRFSAERPKGSFSTLEIQRTEQGDSAMYLCTSSFNRLAANYEQYFGPGTRLTVT.

This clonotype showed up many times. The genes are TRBV25-1 and TRBJ2-7; D tentatively fits TRBD1 or TRBD2 (5 bases each). CDR3 length: 15 residues. Germline lookup yields CDR1 MGHDK and CDR2 SYGVNS. The V end was cut by 2 bases, the J end by 5 bases, with 16 bases between. As DNA, the CDR3 is TGTGCCAGCAGTGAACCCGGAGGTCAGGGCGACGAGCAGTACTTC. It codes for CASSEPGGQGDEQYF.

This clonotype turned up a few times. Its ends do not fully match the called genes, so a read error is possible. The chain is built from TRBV29-1 and TRBJ2-7; D possibly corresponds to TRBD1 (5 bases). The V gene's germline CDR1 is SQVTM and CDR2 ANQGSEA. The CDR3 loop spans 15 amino acids. The CDR3 bases are TGCAGCATTGAATCCGGGCAGGGATATGACTACGAGCAGTACTTC. This encodes CSIESGQGYDYEQYF.

The sample holds many counts of this clonotype. The chain joins TRBV2 to TRBJ2-7, with D unclear. Deletions cut 2 bases from V and 3 bases from J, with 5 bases between. The CDR3 totals 12 residues. The germline V gene encodes CDR1 SNHLY and CDR2 FYNNEI. The CDR3 loop reads CASSERIYEQYF. CDR3 nucleotide sequence: TGTGCCAGCAGTGAAAGGATCTACGAGCAGTACTTC.

The chain carries TRBV15 and TRBJ2-3; 11 bases line up with TRBD2. CDR1 LNHNV and CDR2 YYDKDF come from the germline V gene (reference sequence). This CDR3 spans 16 amino acids. V was pared by 0 bases and J by 2 bases, with 1 base of the junction left unmatched. CDR3 amino acids: CATSRDSGGATDTQYF. The CDR3 DNA sequence: TGTGCCACCAGCAGAGATAGCGGGGGGGCCACAGATACGCAGTATTTT.

The chain uses TRBV5-4 and TRBJ2-7; perhaps TRBD2 as D (5 bases). V shed 4 bases and J shed 2 bases, with 19 bases lying between them. There are 16 residues in the CDR3. From germline, CDR1 is SGHNT and CDR2 YYREEE (reference sequence). The CDR3 reads CASSNSLVGYPYEQYF. CDR3 sequence (DNA): TGTGCCAGCAGCAACTCACTAGTAGGGTACCCCTACGAGCAGTACTTC.

This chain joins TRBV5-1 and TRBJ2-7; 7 positions agree with TRBD1. Germline loops: CDR1 SGHRS, CDR2 YFSETQ. The ends lost 0 bases at V and 4 bases at J; junction bases unmatched: 4. CDR3 length equals 14 residues. The DNA for the CDR3 is TGCGCCAGCAGCTTGGAACAGGGGATTTACGAGCAGTACGTC. It encodes CASSLEQGIYEQYV.

This chain links TRBV20-1 with TRBJ2-5; D uncertain. Trimming stripped 3 bases from V and 5 bases from J, with 10 bases between. This CDR3 contains 12 residues. Germline CDR1 DFQATT, CDR2 SNEGSKA (reference sequence). CDR3 sequence: CSASAPSETQYF. The CDR3 coding sequence is TGCAGTGCTAGTGCCCCAAGTGAGACCCAGTACTTC.

This chain connects TRBV6-6 to TRBJ2-7; weak D call: TRBD2 (6 bases). Germline assignment: CDR1 MNHNY and CDR2 SVGAGI (reference sequence). Trimming cost V 6 bases and J 1 base, with 13 bases left between them. The CDR3 spans 14 residues. The CDR3 DNA sequence: TGTGCCAGCAGCTTGGCTGGGACTTCCTACGAGCAGTACTTC. Translated, it gives CASSLAGTSYEQYF.

The chain uses TRBV2 and TRBJ1-2; D unclear. Between the trimmed V and J ends, which lost 4 bases and 3 bases, there was a span of 12 bases. This CDR3 contains 14 residues. Looked up from germline, CDR1 is SNHLY and CDR2 is FYNNEI. The CDR3 DNA is TGTGCCAGCAGTGGCATTGTGGGGTACTATGGCTACACCTTC. This gives the protein CASSGIVGYYGYTF.

As for this clonotype: Sequence at one end of the junction differs from germline and may be a read error. The chain is built from TRBV5-1 and TRBJ1-1; D is unclear. CDR1 SGHRS and CDR2 YFSETQ come from the germline V gene. This CDR3 spans 13 amino acids. This CDR3 reads CASSVKLNTEAFF. CDR3 in DNA: TGTGCCAGCAGCGTTAAGTTGAACACTGAAGCTTTCTTT.

V and J are TRBV27 and TRBJ2-1; TRBD2 aligns across 12 bases. With 11 bases clipped from V and 8 bases from J, the junction kept 10 bases outside the gene matches. This CDR3 has 14 amino acids. The germline CDR1 and CDR2 sequences are MNHEY and SMNVEV (reference sequence). The CDR3 loop reads CAASRTSGIYEQFF. The CDR3 DNA follows: TGTGCCGCTAGTCGGACTAGCGGGATCTATGAGCAGTTCTTC.

The rearrangement links TRBV27 to TRBJ1-1; D unclear. CDR3 length: 12 residues. From germline, CDR1 is MNHEY and CDR2 SMNVEV (reference sequence). Trimming cost V 2 bases and J 5 bases, with 6 bases left between them. This CDR3 reads CASSLRGTEAFF. The CDR3 bases are TGTGCCAGCAGTTTACGGGGTACTGAAGCTTTCTTT.

This clonotype was seen at least ten times. The chain couples TRBV19 to TRBJ2-7; D is uncertain. Germline values: CDR1 LNHDA, CDR2 SQIVND (reference sequence). The ends were cut back, 1 base at V and 0 bases at J, with 16 bases in the middle. The CDR3 has 17 residues. Here the CDR3 DNA reads TGTGCCAGTAGTATAGGATTGTGGCAGAGAAGCTCCTACGAGCAGTACTTC. Protein: CASSIGLWQRSSYEQYF.

This chain links TRBV6-1 with TRBJ2-3, with D hard to call. Germline V lookup: CDR1 MNHNS, CDR2 SASEGT. With 3 bases removed from V and 5 bases from J, the gap between germline ends came to 6 bases. This CDR3 is 12 amino acids long. The CDR3 DNA sequence: TGTGCCAGCAGTGATTTTATAGATACGCAGTATTTT. Translated: CASSDFIDTQYF.

This chain links TRBV24-1 with TRBJ2-3; TRBD1 aligns across 10 bases. The V segment lost 4 bases and the J segment 3 bases; nucleotides outside the gene matches: 6. This CDR3 region has 16 residues. CDR1 and CDR2 from the germline V gene are KGHDR and SFDVKD. Here the CDR3 reads CATSDPGTGETDTQYF. The CDR3 coding sequence is TGTGCCACCAGTGACCCCGGGACAGGGGAAACAGATACGCAGTATTTT.